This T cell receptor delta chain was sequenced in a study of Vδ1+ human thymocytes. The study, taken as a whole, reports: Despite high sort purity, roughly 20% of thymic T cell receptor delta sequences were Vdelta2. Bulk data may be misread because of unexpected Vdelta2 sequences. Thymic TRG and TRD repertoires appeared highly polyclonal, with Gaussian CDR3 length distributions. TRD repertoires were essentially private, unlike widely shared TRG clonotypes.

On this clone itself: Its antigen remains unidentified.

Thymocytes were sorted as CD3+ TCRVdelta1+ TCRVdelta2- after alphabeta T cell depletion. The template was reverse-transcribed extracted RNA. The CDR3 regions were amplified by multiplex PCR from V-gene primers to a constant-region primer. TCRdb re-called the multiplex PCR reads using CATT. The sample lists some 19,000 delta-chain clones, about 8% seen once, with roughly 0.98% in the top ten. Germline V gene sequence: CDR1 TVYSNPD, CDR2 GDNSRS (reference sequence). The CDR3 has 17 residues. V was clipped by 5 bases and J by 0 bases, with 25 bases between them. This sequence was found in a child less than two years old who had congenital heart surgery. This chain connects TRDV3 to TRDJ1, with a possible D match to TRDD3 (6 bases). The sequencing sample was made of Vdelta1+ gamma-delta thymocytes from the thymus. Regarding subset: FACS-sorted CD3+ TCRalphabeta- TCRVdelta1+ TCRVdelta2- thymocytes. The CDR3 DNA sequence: TGTGCCCCCGCAGAAGACTACTTACTGGGCGACACCGATAAACTCATCTTT. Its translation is CAPAEDYLLGDTDKLIF.